Shown below are 17 T cell receptor beta chains from a single sample sequenced in a study of patients and donors after allogeneic stem cell transplantation. Via MiXCR, TCRdb re-called the RT-PCR reads, giving one row per CDR3 protein. The sample holds about 150,000 distinct CDR3 sequences, about 24% seen once. The sequencing input was blood, either unsorted or a sorted T cell fraction (not recorded which). The receptors here all came from a human donor who was either an allogeneic HSCT recipient or a stem cell or donor lymphocyte infusion donor (not recorded which). It is not recorded whose cells these are; they may come from a transplant donor.

This clonotype appeared many times. The chain joins TRBV7-3 to TRBJ1-1, with D unclear. Germline CDR1 and CDR2: SGHTA and FQGTGA. V was trimmed by 1 base and J by 1 base, leaving 4 bases between them. This CDR3 has 13 amino acids. Written as DNA, the CDR3 is TGTGCCAGCAGCTTAATGGAGAACACTGAAGCTTTCTTT. Translating it yields CASSLMENTEAFF.

This clonotype showed up just a few times. The chain is built from TRBV4-1 and TRBJ1-2; D unresolved. The CDR3 runs to 14 residues. The germline CDR1 and CDR2 sequences are MGHRA and YSYEKL. The ends were cut back, 1 base at V and 4 bases at J, with 10 bases in the middle. As DNA, the CDR3 is TGCGCCAGCAGCCAAGGGCAGAACACCTATGGCTACACCTTC. This translates into CASSQGQNTYGYTF.

This clonotype has a count of ten or more. The chain couples TRBV24-1 to TRBJ1-5; D unclear. Germline CDR1 and CDR2: KGHDR and SFDVKD. This CDR3 is 17 amino acids long. The V end lost 2 bases, the J end lost 1 base, and 14 bases lay between the germline ends. The CDR3 protein is CATSDSSTELSNQPQHF. The CDR3 region has the DNA TGTGCCACCAGTGATTCTTCTACAGAGCTCAGCAATCAGCCCCAGCATTTT.

This chain links TRBV2 with TRBJ1-1, with TRBD1 matching 9 bases. The junction had 15 bases not matched to a gene; V was cut back by 1 base and J by 3 bases. This CDR3 has 19 amino acids. Germline V gene sequence: CDR1 SNHLY, CDR2 FYNNEI. CDR3 DNA: TGTGCCAGCAGTGAAGGGCCAATCGGTCCTGGACAGGGGTACACTGAAGCTTTCTTT. It encodes CASSEGPIGPGQGYTEAFF.

This clonotype was seen only a few times. V is TRBV7-9 and J is TRBJ2-5; D not certain. V shed 1 base and J shed 1 base, with 7 bases lying between them. This CDR3 is 14 amino acids long. CDR1 and CDR2 (germline): SEHNR, FQNEAQ (reference sequence). This CDR3 reads CASSLDNAQETQYF. The DNA of the CDR3 is TGTGCCAGCAGCTTAGACAACGCCCAAGAGACCCAGTACTTC.

The chain employs TRBV29-1 and TRBJ2-2; TRBD1 or TRBD2 may be the D gene (5 bases each). Germline V gives CDR1 SQVTM, CDR2 ANQGSEA. The CDR3 loop spans 12 amino acids. V lost 1 base to trimming and J lost 6 bases, with 6 bases between them. The DNA for the CDR3 is TGCAGCGTTGAAGCGGGACCCGGGGAGCTGTTTTTT. Protein product: CSVEAGPGELFF.

V usage is TRBV12-3 or TRBV12-4 and J usage is TRBJ2-7; tentative D call: TRBD1 (6 bases). Trimming took off 3 bases at V and 5 bases at J, with 11 bases between the two ends. The CDR3 spans 13 residues. The chain's CDR3 is CASSFGGSDEQYF. Here the CDR3 DNA reads TGTGCCAGCAGTTTTGGGGGCTCGGACGAGCAGTACTTC.

This clonotype has a handful of counts. Written as DNA, the CDR3 is TGTGCCAGCAGACTCCGGAATAATGAAAAACTGTTTTTT. Its translation: CASRLRNNEKLFF. V is TRBV19 and J is TRBJ1-4, with D unresolved. This CDR3 spans 13 amino acids. V lost 9 bases and J lost 4, with 12 bases in between. CDR1 and CDR2 from the germline V gene are LNHDA and SQIVND (reference sequence). Combining the CDR3 with reference TRBV19 and TRBJ1-4 gives the whole variable domain DGGITQSPKYLFRKEGQNVTLSCEQNLNHDAMYWYRQDPGQGLRLIYYSQIVNDFQKGDIAEGYSVSREKKESFPLTVTSAQKNPTAFYLCASRLRNNEKLFFGSGTQLSVL.

This clonotype showed up just a few times. The rearrangement joins TRBV12-5 to TRBJ2-6, with 9 bases identical to TRBD1. Trimming cost V 2 bases and J 1 base; bases outside gene matches: 12. The CDR3 runs 20 residues. Per the germline V gene, CDR1 is LGHNT and CDR2 is FRNRAP. CDR3 loop: CASGLIQKGQGGSGANVLTF. In DNA, the CDR3 is TGTGCTAGTGGTTTGATACAAAAGGGACAGGGAGGTTCTGGGGCCAACGTCCTGACTTTC.

The sample holds a few counts of this clonotype. The V and J genes are TRBV5-8 and TRBJ1-6; D gene unclear. V lost 6 bases to trimming and J lost 14 bases, with 21 bases between them. This CDR3 is 14 amino acids long. CDR1 is SGHTS, CDR2 YDEGEE, per germline. Here the CDR3 reads CASTDDPFVMALHF. CDR3 coding DNA: TGTGCCAGCACCGATGACCCATTCGTTATGGCCCTCCACTTT.

This clonotype occurred a few times. In DNA, the CDR3 is TGTGCCAGCAGCTTGTCCCCCCAACCCCTAAGGGATGAGCAGTTCTTC. Encoded protein: CASSLSPQPLRDEQFF. V usage is TRBV5-6 and J usage is TRBJ2-1; D remains ambiguous. This CDR3 is 16 amino acids long. Germline CDR1 is SGHDT and CDR2 is YYEEEE. V was cut by 1 base and J by 8 bases, with 19 bases left in between.

The chain links TRBV6-2 or TRBV6-3 to TRBJ2-7, with D uncertain. This CDR3 has 11 amino acids. V gave up 7 bases and J gave up 0 bases, with 4 bases separating them. Germline lookup yields CDR1 MNHEY and CDR2 SVGEGT. CDR3 protein: CASTTSYEQYF. CDR3 DNA: TGTGCCAGCACCACCTCCTACGAGCAGTACTTC.

This chain joins TRBV12-3 or TRBV12-4 and TRBJ2-7, with 10 bases identical to TRBD2. With V trimmed by 5 bases and J by 3 bases, 4 bases remained unmatched. The CDR3 is 14 amino acids. CDR3 DNA: TGTGCCAGCAGTGCGGGACTAGCGAACTACGAGCAGTACTTC. Its protein product is CASSAGLANYEQYF.

The V call is TRBV4-3, the J call TRBJ1-1; D is uncertain. V lost 8 bases and J 1 base, leaving 11 bases between the germline ends. Germline values: CDR1 LGHNA, CDR2 YSLEER. The CDR3 has 13 residues. CDR3 protein: CASQGPGNTEAFF. Written as DNA, the CDR3 is TGCGCCAGCCAAGGGCCAGGGAACACTGAAGCTTTCTTT.

This clonotype was counted only a few times. The chain uses TRBV7-8 and TRBJ2-2; 7 bases line up with TRBD1. The J segment lost 5 bases and the V segment lost 1 base, leaving 10 bases of the junction unmatched. CDR3 length: 17 residues. Germline values: CDR1 SGHVS, CDR2 FQNEAQ. CDR3 protein: CASSLDETGSRTGELFF. CDR3 bases: TGTGCCAGCAGCTTAGATGAGACAGGGTCTAGAACCGGGGAGCTGTTTTTT.

This clonotype was seen repeatedly, ten times or more. The CDR3 DNA reads as TGCAGCGTTAGGGGTAATGGAAACACCATATATTTT. It specifies CSVRGNGNTIYF. The genes are TRBV29-1 and TRBJ1-3; perhaps TRBD1 as D (5 bases). The CDR3 length is 12 residues. V was trimmed by 5 bases and J by 3 bases, leaving 8 bases between them. Germline V lookup: CDR1 SQVTM, CDR2 ANQGSEA.

The genes are TRBV20-1 and TRBJ1-2, with 10 nucleotides matching TRBD1. This CDR3 comprises 14 residues. Looked up from germline, CDR1 is DFQATT and CDR2 is SNEGSKA (reference sequence). Trimming at V came to 2 bases and at J to 4 bases, leaving 4 bases not matched to a gene. CDR3 loop: CSARRDRGFYGYTF. CDR3 in DNA: TGCAGTGCTAGAAGGGACAGGGGATTCTATGGCTACACCTTC.